The rows below give T cell receptor beta chains drawn from one sample of a study of T-cell reconstitution after alpha-beta-depleted transplantation in children. Each CDR3 protein gets one entry after TCRdb re-called the PCR reads with MiXCR. The top ten hold roughly 5.1% of the sample, which has fewer than 550,000 distinct CDR3 sequences, around 9.9% seen once. Sequencing used PBMCs from the stem cell graft donor, obtained from the stem cell graft. All receptors derive from a human donor who donated a stem cell graft to a child with acute myeloid leukemia. Both conserved end residues are part of each CDR3. A D gene is named only where the DNA matches it firmly. Only part of the rows carry a size: once, few, many, or a class if the clone is expanded.

TGTGCCAGCACCCATAGTTGGGGCTCCGGCAATGAGCAGTTCTTC CASTHSWGSGNEQFF TRBJ2-1 TRBV12-3/TRBV12-4 . 15 few
TGCAGTGCTAGACCCAAAAGGACTAGCGGGCCCTCTAGCACAGATACGCAGTATTTT CSARPKRTSGPSSTDTQYF TRBJ2-3 TRBV20-1 TRBD2 19 many
TGTGCCAGCAGCTTAGCGTCGCACGGGCCCTCCTATGGCTACACCTTC CASSLASHGPSYGYTF TRBJ1-2 TRBV7-6 . 16 .
TGTGCCAGCAGCGTAGAGCAAGCGCTGAACTATGGCTACACCTTC CASSVEQALNYGYTF TRBJ1-2 TRBV9 . 15 few
TGCGCCAGCAGACCCTCGGGGGCGGGGGATGAGCAGTTCTTC CASRPSGAGDEQFF TRBJ2-1 TRBV10-2 . 14 .
TGTGCCAGCTCACGAAACAGGTTTCAAGAGACCCAGTACTTC CASSRNRFQETQYF TRBJ2-5 TRBV18 . 14 many
TGTGCCATCCAGGGAGACTGGGGCACAGATACGCAGTATTTT CAIQGDWGTDTQYF TRBJ2-3 TRBV6-1 . 14 few
TGTGCCAGCAGCCCGCGGACAGGCCGAAATGAGCAGTTCTTC CASSPRTGRNEQFF TRBJ2-1 TRBV9 TRBD1 14 .
TGCAGTGCTATACAGAACTATGGCTACACCTTC CSAIQNYGYTF TRBJ1-2 TRBV20-1 . 11 few
TGCAGTGCCGCGGGCGGGAGGGCCGCCGGGGAGCTGTTTTTT CSAAGGRAAGELFF TRBJ2-2 TRBV20-1 TRBD2 14 .
TGTGCCAGCAAGACAGGGGGCTGGTCCATGGCGGAGACCCAGTACTTC CASKTGGWSMAETQYF TRBJ2-5 TRBV5-4 TRBD1 16 .
TGCAGCGGCCGAACTAGCGGTCCGTACAATGAGCAGTTCTTC CSGRTSGPYNEQFF TRBJ2-1 TRBV29-1 TRBD2 14 .
TGTGCCAGCAGCACATCCGGGACAGGGGGAAGAGACACCTTC CASSTSGTGGRDTF TRBJ1-2 TRBV6-1 TRBD1 14 .
TGCAGCGTTGAAGATCCTCGGACAGGGGGCACAGATACGCAGTATTTT CSVEDPRTGGTDTQYF TRBJ2-3 TRBV29-1 TRBD1 16 many
TGCGCCAGCAGCCAAGATCGGGGCAGACCTGGTCAGTTCTTC CASSQDRGRPGQFF TRBJ2-1 TRBV4-1 . 14 .
TGCAGTGCTATACAGGGGTTTTCCAACAATCAGCCCCAGCATTTT CSAIQGFSNNQPQHF TRBJ1-5 TRBV20-1 TRBD1 15 few
TGTGCCAGCTCCCTCGAACCCTCCGACAATGAGCAGTTCTTC CASSLEPSDNEQFF TRBJ2-1 TRBV5-5 . 14 .
TGCGCCAGCAGCGACAGGGGGCAGGGCGAGCAGTACTTC CASSDRGQGEQYF TRBJ2-7 TRBV5-1 TRBD1 13 few
TGTGCCAGCAGTTCCTCACAGGGGGGTCGAATCGGGGAGCTGTTTTTT CASSSSQGGRIGELFF TRBJ2-2 TRBV27 TRBD1 16 many
TGTGCCAGCAGTTTTGGAGGAGGAAGCAATCAGCCCCAGCATTTT CASSFGGGSNQPQHF TRBJ1-5 TRBV12-3/TRBV12-4 . 15 many
TGCAGTGCTAGATTCCGGGTCACAGATACGCAGTATTTT CSARFRVTDTQYF TRBJ2-3 TRBV20-1 . 13 few
TGTGCCAGCAGTGGGACTAGCGGGGGGGCAGATACGCAGTATTTT CASSGTSGGADTQYF TRBJ2-3 TRBV6-1 TRBD2 15 many
TGCAGCGTTCACAGCGAGACGGCATGGGTGGATACGCAGTATTTT CSVHSETAWVDTQYF TRBJ2-3 TRBV29-1 . 15 .
TGTGCCAGCAGTTTAGGACAGGGAGGATGGGAGACCCAGTACTTC CASSLGQGGWETQYF TRBJ2-5 TRBV12-3/TRBV12-4 . 15 many
TGTGCCAGCAGCTTATACCCTATAAGATCTGGAAACACCATATATTTT CASSLYPIRSGNTIYF TRBJ1-3 TRBV7-6 . 16 few
TGTGCCAGCAGTCACAGGGGTGGCAATCAGCCCCAGCATTTT CASSHRGGNQPQHF TRBJ1-5 TRBV6-5 TRBD1 14 .
TGTGCCATCAGTGACATAGTGTACGGGGACAATCAGCCCCAGCATTTT CAISDIVYGDNQPQHF TRBJ1-5 TRBV10-3 . 16 .
TGTGCCAGCAAGGGGGGCAGTAGCAATCAGCCCCAGCATTTT CASKGGSSNQPQHF TRBJ1-5 TRBV2 . 14 few
TGCAGTGCTAGAGAAGGGAGCATAGGAGCTTTCTTT CSAREGSIGAFF TRBJ1-1 TRBV20-1 . 12 medium-sized
TGCAGTGCTAGTAGGCTAGTGGGTAAAGAGACCCAGTACTTC CSASRLVGKETQYF TRBJ2-5 TRBV20-1 . 14 .
TGTGCCAGCAAATCAGGCGCGGGGGGCTACACCTTC CASKSGAGGYTF TRBJ1-2 TRBV12-3/TRBV12-4 . 12 many
TGTGCCAGCACCGGCAGGGGCTACGAGCAGTACTTC CASTGRGYEQYF TRBJ2-7 TRBV6-5 . 12 few
TGTGCCATCAGGATAGGACAGGCCAACACAGATACGCAGTATTTT CAIRIGQANTDTQYF TRBJ2-3 TRBV10-3 TRBD1 15 .
TGTGCCAGCAGTCCGACGGGGCGAGGGGGTTCACCCCTCCACTTT CASSPTGRGGSPLHF TRBJ1-6 TRBV12-3/TRBV12-4 . 15 few
TGTGCCAGCAGCTTAGTTGAGGGGGGGACAGGTGCCCTCTTC CASSLVEGGTGALF TRBJ2-1 TRBV11-2 . 14 once
TGCAGTGCTCTCACGACGGGACAATCCACAGATACGCAGTATTTT CSALTTGQSTDTQYF TRBJ2-3 TRBV20-1 . 15 many
TGTGCCAGCAGTTGGGACAGGAGCCACTCTGGAAACACCATATATTTT CASSWDRSHSGNTIYF TRBJ1-3 TRBV6-5 TRBD1 16 .
TGCGCCAGCAGTCCTCAGGGGGCTAATAATTCACCCCTCCACTTT CASSPQGANNSPLHF TRBJ1-6 TRBV5-1 TRBD1 15 .
TGCGCCAGCAGCTTGCGGGGGACTAGCCTGGCCCCATTCTACGAGCAGTACTTC CASSLRGTSLAPFYEQYF TRBJ2-7 TRBV5-1 TRBD2 18 .
TGTGCCAGCAGTTCAACAGTAACCCCACAGGGCTACACCTTC CASSSTVTPQGYTF TRBJ1-2 TRBV12-3/TRBV12-4 . 14 few
TGCAGCGTTGAACGGGCCCTAGGAGATACGCAGTATTTT CSVERALGDTQYF TRBJ2-3 TRBV29-1 . 13 .
TGTGCCAGCAGTCGAGGAGGGCCCCGGGAGCAGTTCTTC CASSRGGPREQFF TRBJ2-1 TRBV12-3/TRBV12-4 . 13 .